This T cell receptor (beta chain) stems from a study of T cells in Graves' hyperthyroidism and ophthalmopathy. This clonotype was detected a few times. Germline V gives CDR1 MNHEY, CDR2 SVGEGT. V gave up 5 bases and J gave up 0 bases, with 14 bases separating them. The CDR3 loop spans 15 amino acids. RNA transcripts were the template for amplifying TCR beta CDR3 regions. An initial round of RT-PCR targeting the TCR CDR3 relied on the HTBI primer set. TCRdb independently ran MiXCR on the multiplex PCR reads; one entry per CDR3 protein. The top ten clones hold roughly 5.5% of a sample with about 580,000 distinct CDR3 sequences, roughly 14% of them seen once.

The source material was blood. The V gene is TRBV6-2 or TRBV6-3, the J gene TRBJ2-7; perhaps TRBD2 as D (6 bases). This TCR came from a woman aged 25 to 39 with Graves' hyperthyroidism that later progressed to Graves' ophthalmopathy. CDR3 sequence: CASSLSGGGSYEQYF. The CDR3 DNA sequence: TGTGCCAGCAGTCTGTCCGGGGGAGGCTCCTACGAGCAGTACTTC.